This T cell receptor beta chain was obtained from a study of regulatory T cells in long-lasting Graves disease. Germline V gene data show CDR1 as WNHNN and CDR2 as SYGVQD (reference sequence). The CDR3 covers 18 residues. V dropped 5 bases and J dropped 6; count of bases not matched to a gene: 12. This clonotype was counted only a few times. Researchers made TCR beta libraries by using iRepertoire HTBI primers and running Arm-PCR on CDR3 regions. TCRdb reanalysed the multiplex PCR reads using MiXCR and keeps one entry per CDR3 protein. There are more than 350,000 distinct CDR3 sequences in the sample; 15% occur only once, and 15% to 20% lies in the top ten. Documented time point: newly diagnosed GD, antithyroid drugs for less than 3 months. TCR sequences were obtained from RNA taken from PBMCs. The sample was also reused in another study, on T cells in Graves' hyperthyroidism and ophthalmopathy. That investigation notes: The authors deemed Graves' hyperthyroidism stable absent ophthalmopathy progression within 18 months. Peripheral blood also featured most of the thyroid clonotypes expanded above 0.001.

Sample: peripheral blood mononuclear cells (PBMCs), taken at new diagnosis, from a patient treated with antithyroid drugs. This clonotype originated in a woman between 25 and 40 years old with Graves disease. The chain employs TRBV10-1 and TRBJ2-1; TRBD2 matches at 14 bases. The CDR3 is CASSRTGWTSGRINEQFF. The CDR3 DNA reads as TGCGCCAGCAGTCGGACAGGGTGGACTAGCGGGAGGATCAATGAGCAGTTCTTC.